This T cell receptor (beta chain) appears in the sequencing data of a study of PD-1 blockade in classical Hodgkin lymphoma. Study at large: Patients were dosed intravenously with nivolumab at 3 mg/kg every 2 weeks. Whole-study results and caveats: Reported findings placed baseline TCR diversity lower in newly diagnosed patients (compared with healthy donors). Complete responders possessed baseline diversity comparable to newly diagnosed patients.

All patients experienced relapse after autologous stem cell transplantation, and brentuximab vedotin exposure was variable. Responses achieved at best were complete response, partial response or progressive disease. A remark on this clone: Its antigen is currently unknown.

This CDR3 is 14 amino acids long. Trimming removed 4 bases at V and 8 bases at J, with 17 bases between. The germline V gene encodes CDR1 MNHEY and CDR2 SMNVEV (reference sequence). The protocol was immunoSEQ multiplex PCR, while the TCRdb copy is restricted to in-frame clones and leaves out a portion. Of more than 30,000 clones in the sample, just over 75% were seen once. The J gene is TRBJ1-2, the V gene TRBV27; D gene unclear. This TCR was sampled from a human donor with classical Hodgkin lymphoma. The sequencing used peripheral blood mononuclear cells (PBMCs), collected before the second cycle of nivolumab. The CDR3 DNA reads TGTGCCAGCAGTTCAATCGACAAGGCCTCAGGCTACACCTTC. It encodes CASSSIDKASGYTF.